These 13 T cell receptor beta chains came from one sample sequenced in a study of blood T cell repertoires in COVID-19. The assay was immunoSEQ multiplex PCR, and TCRdb's table has in-frame clones only and misses some. The sample has 250,000 to 300,000 clones, over 65% seen once; the top ten hold less than 6%. The sample was peripheral blood. The source is a man between 60 and 75 years old who had recovered from COVID-19.

The chain couples TRBV6-4 to TRBJ2-3; 11 nucleotides match TRBD1. The V gene's germline CDR1 is MRHNA and CDR2 SNTAGT. V trimming: 6 bases; J trimming: 5 bases; junction bases outside the gene matches: 7. This CDR3 comprises 15 residues. Here the CDR3 DNA reads TGTGCCAGCAGCATCGGGACAGGGGGTCAAGATACGCAGTATTTT. Translation: CASSIGTGGQDTQYF.

The sample holds a few counts of this clone. The chain is built from TRBV7-6 and TRBJ2-2; D might be TRBD2 (6 bases). V was cut by 2 bases and J by 6 bases, with 13 bases left in between. The CDR3 loop spans 15 amino acids. Per the germline V gene, CDR1 is SGHVS and CDR2 is FNYEAQ. This chain's CDR3 is CASSLPWRDAGELFF. The CDR3 nucleotides are TGTGCCAGCAGCTTACCCTGGAGGGACGCCGGGGAGCTGTTTTTT.

This clone was found a few times. V gene TRBV5-8 combines with J gene TRBJ2-1, with 10 bases lining up with TRBD2. Trimming at V came to 1 base and at J to 6 bases, leaving 4 bases not matched to a gene. There are 15 residues in the CDR3. Germline lookup yields CDR1 SGHTS and CDR2 YDEGEE. Here the CDR3 DNA reads TGTGCCAGCAGCTTGCCTAGCGGGAGAAGCAATGAGCAGTTCTTC. Translating it yields CASSLPSGRSNEQFF.

Points on this clone: Other nucleotide sequences from this sample produce the same CDR3. This chain uses TRBV9 with TRBJ2-2; D is unresolved. Trimming left V 0 bases short and J 5 bases short, with 5 bases between. The CDR3 spans 13 residues. Per germline, CDR1 SGDLS and CDR2 YYNGEE. CDR3 amino acids: CASSVAGTGELFF. In DNA, the CDR3 is TGTGCCAGCAGCGTAGCCGGGACCGGGGAGCTGTTTTTT.

The chain is built from TRBV3-1 (or the pseudogene TRBV3-2) and TRBJ1-2; a possible D gene is TRBD1 (5 bases). CDR3 length: 14 amino acids. Germline V CDR1 and CDR2: LGHDT, YNNKEL (reference sequence). V was clipped by 1 base and J by 7 bases, with 13 bases between them. The CDR3 spells CASSQGRAGLGYTF. In DNA form, the CDR3 reads TGTGCCAGCAGCCAAGGCAGGGCGGGACTTGGCTACACCTTC.

The V call is TRBV11-2, the J call TRBJ1-3; perhaps TRBD1 as D (6 bases). Germline V gene lookup returns CDR1 SGHAT and CDR2 FQNNGV. The CDR3 runs 14 residues. The V gene lost 5 bases and the J gene lost 3 bases, with 11 bases spanning the gap. Here the CDR3 reads CASSPTGFGNTIYF. CDR3 sequence (DNA): TGTGCCAGCAGCCCGACAGGCTTTGGAAACACCATATATTTT. Complete variable domain (other parts from reference TRBV11-2 and TRBJ1-3): EAGVAQSPRYKIIEKRQSVAFWCNPISGHATLYWYQQILGQGPKLLIQFQNNGVVDDSQLPKDRFSAERLKGVDSTLKIQPAKLEDSAVYLCASSPTGFGNTIYFGEGSWLTVV.

The chain is built from TRBV30 and TRBJ2-3, with 7 bases fitting TRBD1. The V gene's germline CDR1 is GTSNPN and CDR2 SVGIG (reference sequence). Losses at the gene ends were 2 bases for V and 2 bases for J; bases not matched to a gene: 7. The CDR3 is 15 residues long. In nucleotides, the CDR3 is TGTGCCTGGAGTCCACAGGGGCCCTTCACAGATACGCAGTATTTT. It translates to CAWSPQGPFTDTQYF.

The chain uses TRBV12-5 and TRBJ1-1; D perhaps matches TRBD1 (6 bases). V was clipped by 7 bases and J by 4 bases, with 16 bases between them. From germline, CDR1 is LGHNT and CDR2 FRNRAP. This CDR3 contains 14 residues. The CDR3 DNA sequence: TGTGCTAGTGCCATAGGGGGGGTGAGCACTGAAGCTTTCTTT. The encoded protein is CASAIGGVSTEAFF.

The chain combines TRBV18 with TRBJ2-1, with D perhaps matching TRBD2 (5 bases). This CDR3 region has 14 residues. The germline V gene has CDR1 KGHSH and CDR2 LQKENI. The V and J ends lost 1 base and 5 bases respectively, with 9 bases between them. CDR3 nucleotides: TGTGCCAGCTCACCACGGACGGGGAACAATGAGCAGTTCTTC. Residues: CASSPRTGNNEQFF.

This clone showed up just once. The chain joins TRBV29-1 to TRBJ2-7; TRBD1 agrees at 8 bases. Germline V CDR1 and CDR2: SQVTM, ANQGSEA. This CDR3 contains 14 residues. The V and J ends lost 6 bases and 0 bases, in that order; junction bases with no gene match: 7. In nucleotides, the CDR3 is TGCAGCGTAGACGCAGGGGGCCTCTCCTACGAGCAGTACTTC. It translates to CSVDAGGLSYEQYF.

This chain connects TRBV28 to TRBJ1-2; D possibly corresponds to TRBD1 (6 bases). Trimming removed 7 bases at V and 4 bases at J, with 19 bases between. Germline V gene sequence: CDR1 MDHEN, CDR2 SYDVKM. This CDR3 region has 15 residues. The CDR3 DNA follows: TGTGCCAGCACTGGGTCTCAGGGGCTAGGCTATGGCTACACCTTC. The encoded protein is CASTGSQGLGYGYTF.

The chain joins TRBV11-2 to TRBJ2-4; 9 bases align to TRBD2. Per germline, CDR1 SGHAT and CDR2 FQNNGV. The V gene end was trimmed by 4 bases and the J gene end by 2 bases; junction bases not matched to a gene: 12. The CDR3 length is 18 residues. The CDR3, as DNA: TGTGCCAGCAGCTCGGGCGGGGGGGTCCGCCGAACCAAAAACATTCAGTACTTC. Residues: CASSSGGGVRRTKNIQYF.

The chain combines TRBV6-2 or TRBV6-3 with TRBJ2-7, with 7 bases lining up with TRBD1. In germline, CDR1 is MNHEY, CDR2 SVGEGT. The CDR3 has 14 amino acids. The V and J ends lost 4 bases and 3 bases, in that order; junction bases with no gene match: 6. The CDR3 nucleotides are TGTGCCAGCAGTTCCGCCAGGGGGATCTACGAGCAGTACTTC. It translates to CASSSARGIYEQYF.